Below are 11 T cell receptor beta chains sequenced from a single sample in a study of blood T cells in healthy people across ages. A second PCR of roughly 7 to 11 cycles used a sample-barcoded 5' primer and a J-beta primer mix. TCRdb redid the calling of the 5' RACE reads with MiXCR, one entry per CDR3 protein. The profile covers almost 800,000 distinct CDR3 sequences, with roughly 50% appearing a single time and roughly 22% taken by the ten largest. The sample consisted of blood. Source of these receptors: a man aged 25-40 years in good health.

The V and J genes are TRBV6-2 or TRBV6-3 and TRBJ2-4; D uncertain. V lost 2 bases and J 3 bases, leaving 2 bases between the germline ends. This CDR3 comprises 12 residues. Germline CDR1 and CDR2: MNHEY and SVGEGT. The CDR3 is CASSYNKNIQYF. CDR3 in DNA: TGTGCCAGCAGTTACAACAAAAACATTCAGTACTTC.

This clonotype was observed once. The chain joins TRBV7-8 to TRBJ2-2; either TRBD1 or TRBD2 may supply D (5 bases each). V was cut by 2 bases and J by 2 bases, with 18 bases left in between. The germline gives CDR1 SGHVS, CDR2 FQNEAQ. The CDR3 is 18 amino acids. The CDR3 DNA reads TGTGCCAGCAGCTTATTTGGGGGTAGCACAGCAAACACCGGGGAGCTGTTTTTT. This gives the protein CASSLFGGSTANTGELFF.

This chain joins TRBV10-3 and TRBJ2-1; D is unclear. The CDR3 runs 12 residues. Trimming cost V 6 bases and J 6 bases, with 9 bases left between them. The germline V gene has CDR1 ENHRY and CDR2 SYGVKD. The CDR3 reads CAIRTVGNEQFF. DNA of the CDR3: TGTGCCATCAGGACCGTCGGCAATGAGCAGTTCTTC.

V and J are TRBV7-2 and TRBJ2-4; D not certain. This CDR3 is 14 amino acids long. Germline V gives CDR1 SGHTA, CDR2 FQGNSA. V was cut by 5 bases and J by 12 bases, with 20 bases left in between. The CDR3 DNA sequence: TGTGCCAGCAGCCCCTTCAGGAACGCTAGGACTCAGTACTTC. It translates to CASSPFRNARTQYF.

V and J are TRBV28 and TRBJ2-3; TRBD1 is a possible D gene (6 bases). The closer fit of TRBJ1-4 to the DNA end suggests the J call may be wrong. CDR3 size: 14 residues. Per germline, CDR1 MDHEN and CDR2 SYDVKM. In DNA form, the CDR3 reads TGTGCCAGCAGACGTAATTCGGACAGTGAAAAACTGTTTTTT. Translation: CASRRNSDSEKLFF.

The J gene is TRBJ1-2, the V gene TRBV20-1; no clear D. The CDR3 extends over 11 amino acids. The V and J ends lost 4 bases and 5 bases respectively, with 8 bases between them. CDR1 is DFQATT and CDR2 is SNEGSKA in the germline V gene (reference sequence). The CDR3 bases are TGCAGTGCTAAAGCAAGTTATGGCTACACCTTC. Amino acids: CSAKASYGYTF.

V and J are TRBV6-2 or TRBV6-3 and TRBJ2-7; either TRBD1 or TRBD2 may fit D (5 bases each). Germline V gene sequence: CDR1 MNHEY, CDR2 SVGEGT. The CDR3 has 14 residues. Trimming stripped 4 bases from V and 3 bases from J, with 13 bases between. DNA for the CDR3: TGTGCCAGCAGTTTAGTGGGGGTTTTCTACGAGCAGTACTTC. Translation gives CASSLVGVFYEQYF.

The rearrangement joins TRBV7-9 to TRBJ2-1, with 10 bases identical to TRBD2. The junction had 7 bases not matched to a gene; V was cut back by 11 bases and J by 6 bases. CDR1 is SEHNR and CDR2 is FQNEAQ in the germline V gene (reference sequence). The CDR3 loop spans 13 amino acids. CDR3: CAAPRTSGNEQFF. For the CDR3, the DNA is TGTGCCGCCCCCCGGACTAGCGGCAATGAGCAGTTCTTC.

The chain couples TRBV12-3 or TRBV12-4 to TRBJ2-7; D remains unclear. The CDR3 spans 13 residues. Trimming cost V 3 bases and J 3 bases, with 9 bases left between them. The CDR3 sequence is CASSFGLGYEQYF. The CDR3 nucleotides are TGTGCCAGCAGTTTTGGGTTGGGCTACGAGCAGTACTTC.

This clonotype was seen a few times. The DNA of the CDR3 is TGTGCCAGCAGTATTCGGACTAGGCGTAACAATGAGCAGTTCTTC. The encoded protein is CASSIRTRRNNEQFF. The chain carries TRBV2 and TRBJ2-1, with 7 positions matching TRBD2. The CDR3 covers 15 residues. Trimming took 5 bases from V and 5 from J; bases not matched to a gene: 9. CDR1 is SNHLY and CDR2 is FYNNEI in the germline V gene.

The V and J genes are TRBV5-6 and TRBJ2-7; D uncertain. The CDR3 is 12 residues long. CDR1 and CDR2 (germline): SGHDT, YYEEEE. V lost 0 bases and J 6 bases, leaving 7 bases between the germline ends. The CDR3 nucleotides read TGTGCCAGCAGCTTGGGGGGTTTCGAGCAGTACTTC. This translates into CASSLGGFEQYF.